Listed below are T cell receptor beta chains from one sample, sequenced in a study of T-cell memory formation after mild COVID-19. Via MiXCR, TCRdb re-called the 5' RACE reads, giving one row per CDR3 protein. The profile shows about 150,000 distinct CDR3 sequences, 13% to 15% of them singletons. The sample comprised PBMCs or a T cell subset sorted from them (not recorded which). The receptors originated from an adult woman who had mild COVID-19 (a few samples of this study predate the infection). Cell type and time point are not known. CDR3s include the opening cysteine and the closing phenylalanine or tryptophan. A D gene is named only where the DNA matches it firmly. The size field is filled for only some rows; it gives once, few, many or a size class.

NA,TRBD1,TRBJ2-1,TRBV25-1,TGTGCCAGCAGACAGGGGCACAATGAGCAGTTCTTC,CASRQGHNEQFF
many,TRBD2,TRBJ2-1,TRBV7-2,TGTGCCAGCAGCTCCGCTGGCGGGAGGGTGATCAATGAGCAGTTCTTC,CASSSAGGRVINEQFF
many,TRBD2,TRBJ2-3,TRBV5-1,TGCGCCAGCAGCTTGGCGGGGGGAGCAGATACGCAGTATTTT,CASSLAGGADTQYF
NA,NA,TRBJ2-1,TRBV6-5,TGTGCCAGCACTAACATTATGTTACTACCCGAGCAGTTCTTC,CASTNIMLLPEQFF
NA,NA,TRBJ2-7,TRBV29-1,TGCAGCGTTGAACAGGGACCAGGGTCCTACGAGCAGTACTTC,CSVEQGPGSYEQYF
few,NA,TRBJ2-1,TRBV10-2,TGCGCCAGCACCGAACAGCGGGCTTCCTACAATGAGCAGTTCTTC,CASTEQRASYNEQFF
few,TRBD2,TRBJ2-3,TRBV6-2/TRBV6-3,TGTGCCAGCAGTTCTATCCGGTTTCTAGCGGGAGAAGTAGATACGCAGTATTTT,CASSSIRFLAGEVDTQYF
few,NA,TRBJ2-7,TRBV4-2,TGTGCCAGCAGCCAAGGGGGGACGGCTAACGAGCAGTACTTC,CASSQGGTANEQYF
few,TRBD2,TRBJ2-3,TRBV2,TGTGCCAGCAGTAGGGATGCGGGGGGGAGCACAGATACGCAGTATTTT,CASSRDAGGSTDTQYF
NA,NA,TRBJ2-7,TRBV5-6,TGTGCCAGCAGCTTGAATGGAAATTACTACGAGCAGTACTTC,CASSLNGNYYEQYF
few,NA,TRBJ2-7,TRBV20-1,TGCAGTGCTCGAGCTGCTTCCTACGAGCAGTACTTC,CSARAASYEQYF
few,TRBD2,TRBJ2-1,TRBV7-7,TGTGCTAGCAGCTTAGATACTAGCGGGAGTCATGAGCAGTTCTTC,CASSLDTSGSHEQFF
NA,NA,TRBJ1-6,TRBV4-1,TGCGCCAGCAGCCCTACACAGGGTTCGGATTCACCCCTCCACTTT,CASSPTQGSDSPLHF
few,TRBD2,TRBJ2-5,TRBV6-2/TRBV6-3,TGTGCCAGTGACGGGACTAGCGGGATAAAGACCCAGTACTTC,CASDGTSGIKTQYF
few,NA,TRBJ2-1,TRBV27,TGTGCCAGCAGTCTCCTCCCGCGGTACGACTACAATGAGCAGTTCTTC,CASSLLPRYDYNEQFF
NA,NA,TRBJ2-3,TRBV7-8,TGTGCCAGCAGCTCGCTCAGCACAGATACGCAGTATTTT,CASSSLSTDTQYF
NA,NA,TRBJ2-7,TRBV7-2,TGTGCCAGCAGCTCCGAAGACAGGCCCCCCTACGAGCAGTACTTC,CASSSEDRPPYEQYF
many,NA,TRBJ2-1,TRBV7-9,TGTGCCAGCAGGCCAAGTTCCTACAATGAGCAGTTCTTC,CASRPSSYNEQFF
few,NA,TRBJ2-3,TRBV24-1,TGTGCCACCAGTGATTTGGGGGGGGCAGGAGATACGCAGTATTTT,CATSDLGGAGDTQYF
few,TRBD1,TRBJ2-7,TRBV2,TGTGCCAGCAGTTCCGGGACAGGGGCGTCCTACGAGCAGTACTTC,CASSSGTGASYEQYF
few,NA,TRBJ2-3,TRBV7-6,TGTGCCAGCAGCTTAGCCCCAGGGGTGATTAGCACAGATACGCAGTATTTT,CASSLAPGVISTDTQYF
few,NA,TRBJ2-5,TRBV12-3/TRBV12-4,TGTGCCAGCAGTTTGAGGTCCACTTGGGATGGGGGGGAGACCCAGTACTTC,CASSLRSTWDGGETQYF
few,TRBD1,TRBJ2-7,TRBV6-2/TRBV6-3,TGTGCCAGCAGTCCCCCGACAGGGGCATCCTACGAGCAGTACTTC,CASSPPTGASYEQYF
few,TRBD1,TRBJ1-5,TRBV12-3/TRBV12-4,TGTGCCAGCACCAATACAGGGGTTGGCAATCAGCCCCAGCATTTT,CASTNTGVGNQPQHF
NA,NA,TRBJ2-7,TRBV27,TGTGCCAGCTCAGGGATCGGCGAGCAGTACTTC,CASSGIGEQYF
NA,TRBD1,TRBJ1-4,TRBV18,TGTGCCAGCTCAACAAACAGGGGGGCTAATGAAAAACTGTTTTTT,CASSTNRGANEKLFF
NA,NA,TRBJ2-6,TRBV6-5,TGTGCCAGCAGTCCTCAGGGTCTCGGGGCCAACGTCCTGACTTTC,CASSPQGLGANVLTF
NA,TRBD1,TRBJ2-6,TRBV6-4,TGTGCCGGTCAGACAGGGACTGGGGCCAACGTCCTGACTTTC,CAGQTGTGANVLTF
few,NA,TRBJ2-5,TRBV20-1,TGCAGTGCTAGAGCGGGAGCCTCAAGGACCCAGTACTTC,CSARAGASRTQYF
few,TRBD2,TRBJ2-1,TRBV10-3,TGTGCCATCAGTGAGTCTTCGGCTAGCGGGGGGGCCAATGAGCAGTTCTTC,CAISESSASGGANEQFF
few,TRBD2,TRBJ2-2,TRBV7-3,TGTGCCAGCAGCCGGGGACTAGCGGGAGGCACCGGGGAGCTGTTTTTT,CASSRGLAGGTGELFF
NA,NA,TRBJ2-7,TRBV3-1,TGTGCCAGCAGCCGAATCGACGGGGGCGAGCAGTACTTC,CASSRIDGGEQYF
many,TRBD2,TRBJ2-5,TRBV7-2,TGTGCCAGCAGCCCCAACGGGGCGGGAGTGAGGGAGACCCAGTACTTC,CASSPNGAGVRETQYF
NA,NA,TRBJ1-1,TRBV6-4,TGTGCCAGCAGTGAACTCCCACAGGCTGAAGCTTTCTTT,CASSELPQAEAFF
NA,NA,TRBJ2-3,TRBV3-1,TGTGCCAGCAGCCAAGACGGGGTTTTGGGTGATACGCAGTATTTT,CASSQDGVLGDTQYF
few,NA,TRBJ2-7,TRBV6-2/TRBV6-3,TGTGCCAGCAGTTACTCGAGGGGTGAAGGACCTTCCTACGAGCAGTACTTC,CASSYSRGEGPSYEQYF
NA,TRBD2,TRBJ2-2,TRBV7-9,TGTGCCAGCAGCTTAGTAGGGACTAGCAGAACCGGGGAGCTGTTTTTT,CASSLVGTSRTGELFF
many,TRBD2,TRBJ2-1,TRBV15,TGTGCCTCTTCGACTAGCGGCATGTACAATGAGCAGTTCTTC,CASSTSGMYNEQFF
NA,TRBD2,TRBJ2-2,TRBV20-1,TGCAGTGCTAGCAACCCTAGCGGGGGGCAGAAAGGGGAGCTGTTTTTT,CSASNPSGGQKGELFF
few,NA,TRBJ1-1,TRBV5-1,TGCGCCAGCAGCTTGGAGGCAGGGTCCACTGAAGCTTTCTTT,CASSLEAGSTEAFF
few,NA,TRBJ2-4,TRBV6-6,TGTGCCAGCAGTTACTCGTTAGGGGGGGCCAAAAACATTCAGTACTTC,CASSYSLGGAKNIQYF
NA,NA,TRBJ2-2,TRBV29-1,TGCAGCGTTGATTTTCGCACCGGGGAGCTGTTTTTT,CSVDFRTGELFF
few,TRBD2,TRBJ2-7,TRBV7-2,TGTGCCAGCAGCCTACCCCGAGCGGGAGCCGACGAGCAGTACTTC,CASSLPRAGADEQYF
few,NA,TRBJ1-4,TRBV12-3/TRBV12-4,TGTGCCAGCAGTTGGGGAATGGGGGATGAAAAACTGTTTTTT,CASSWGMGDEKLFF
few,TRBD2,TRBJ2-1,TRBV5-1,TGCGCCAGCAGCTTAATTAGCGGGAGTGTCGCGCATGAGCAGTTCTTC,CASSLISGSVAHEQFF
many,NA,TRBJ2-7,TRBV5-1,TGCGCCAGCAGCTTGGAGGGAAACTACGAGCAGTACTTC,CASSLEGNYEQYF
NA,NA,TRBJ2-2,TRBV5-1,TGCGCCAGCAGCTACGGCGGAGGGAACACCGGGGAGCTGTTTTTT,CASSYGGGNTGELFF
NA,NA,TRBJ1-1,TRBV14,TGTGCCAGCAGCCAAGATGGGTTTCCGGCTTTCTTT,CASSQDGFPAFF
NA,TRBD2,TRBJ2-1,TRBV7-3,TGTGCCAGCAGCTTTATTGGACTAGCGGGAAAAGGTGAGCAGTTCTTC,CASSFIGLAGKGEQFF
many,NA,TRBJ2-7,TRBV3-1,TGTGCCAGCAGCCAGAACAGGCTATCCTACGAGCAGTACTTC,CASSQNRLSYEQYF
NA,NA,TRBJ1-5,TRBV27,TGTGCCAGCAGTTTGGCACAGGGTGGCCAGCCCCAGCATTTT,CASSLAQGGQPQHF
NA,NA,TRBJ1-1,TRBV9,TGTGCCAGCAGCGTAGACAGCCTGAACACTGAAGCTTTCTTT,CASSVDSLNTEAFF
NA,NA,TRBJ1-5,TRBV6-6,TGTGCCAGCAGTCCGCAGGAAATAGGCAATCAGCCCCAGCATTTT,CASSPQEIGNQPQHF